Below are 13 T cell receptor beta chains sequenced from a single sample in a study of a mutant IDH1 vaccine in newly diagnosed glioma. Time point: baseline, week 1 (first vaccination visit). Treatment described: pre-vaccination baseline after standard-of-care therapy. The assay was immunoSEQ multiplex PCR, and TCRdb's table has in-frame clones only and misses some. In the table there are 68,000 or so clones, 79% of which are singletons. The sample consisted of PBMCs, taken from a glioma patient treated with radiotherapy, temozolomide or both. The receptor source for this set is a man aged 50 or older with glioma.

Written as DNA, the CDR3 is TGCGCCAGCAGCCAGAAAGGGTTCGAGCAGTACTTC. Its translation is CASSQKGFEQYF. The rearrangement links TRBV23-1 to TRBJ2-7; D gene uncertain. TRBV23-1 is flagged as an ORF with uncertain function. The CDR3 loop spans 12 amino acids. The ends were cut back, 6 bases at V and 6 bases at J, with 12 bases in the middle.

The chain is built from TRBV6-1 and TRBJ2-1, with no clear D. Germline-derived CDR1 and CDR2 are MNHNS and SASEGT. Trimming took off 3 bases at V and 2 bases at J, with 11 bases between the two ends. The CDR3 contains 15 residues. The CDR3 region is CASSEWQRTYNEQFF. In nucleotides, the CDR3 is TGTGCCAGCAGTGAGTGGCAGCGCACCTACAATGAGCAGTTCTTC.

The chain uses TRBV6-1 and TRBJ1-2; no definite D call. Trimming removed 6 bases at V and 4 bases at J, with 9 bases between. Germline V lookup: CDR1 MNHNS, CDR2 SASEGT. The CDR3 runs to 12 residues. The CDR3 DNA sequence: TGTGCCAGCAGAGGCAGGCTCTATGGCTACACCTTC. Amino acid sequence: CASRGRLYGYTF.

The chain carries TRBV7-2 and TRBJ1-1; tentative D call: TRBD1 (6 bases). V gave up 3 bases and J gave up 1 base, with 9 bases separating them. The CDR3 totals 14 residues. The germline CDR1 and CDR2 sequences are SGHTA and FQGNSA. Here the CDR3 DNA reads TGTGCCAGCAGCTTCCGGGGACAGAACACTGAAGCTTTCTTT. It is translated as CASSFRGQNTEAFF.

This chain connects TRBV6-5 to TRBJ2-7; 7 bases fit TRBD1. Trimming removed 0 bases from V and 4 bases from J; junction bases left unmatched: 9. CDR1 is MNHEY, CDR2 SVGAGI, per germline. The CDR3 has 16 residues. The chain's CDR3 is CASSYSPGTASYEQYF. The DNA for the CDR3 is TGTGCCAGCAGTTACTCTCCCGGGACAGCCAGTTACGAGCAGTACTTC.

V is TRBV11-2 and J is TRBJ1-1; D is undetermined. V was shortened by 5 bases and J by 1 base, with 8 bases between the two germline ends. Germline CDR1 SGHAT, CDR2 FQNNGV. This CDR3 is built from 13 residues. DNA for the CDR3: TGTGCCAGCAGCCTGAGGGAGAACACTGAAGCTTTCTTT. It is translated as CASSLRENTEAFF.

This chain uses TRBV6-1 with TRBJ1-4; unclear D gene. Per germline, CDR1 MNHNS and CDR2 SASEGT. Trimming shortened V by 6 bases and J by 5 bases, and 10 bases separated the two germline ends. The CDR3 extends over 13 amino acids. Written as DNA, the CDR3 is TGTGCCAGCAGGGCAGAGCAGAATGAAAAACTGTTTTTT. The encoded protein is CASRAEQNEKLFF.

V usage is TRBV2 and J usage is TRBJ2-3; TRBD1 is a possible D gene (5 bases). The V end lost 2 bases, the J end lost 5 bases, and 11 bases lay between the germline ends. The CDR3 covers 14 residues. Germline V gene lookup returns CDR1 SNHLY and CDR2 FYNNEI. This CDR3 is CASSEWGQGDTQYF. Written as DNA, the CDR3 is TGTGCCAGCAGTGAATGGGGTCAGGGAGATACGCAGTATTTT.

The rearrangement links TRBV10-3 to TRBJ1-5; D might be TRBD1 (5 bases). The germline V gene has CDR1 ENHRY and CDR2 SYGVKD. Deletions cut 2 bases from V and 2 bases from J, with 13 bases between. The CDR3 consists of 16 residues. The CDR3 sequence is CAISEPGESGNQPQHF. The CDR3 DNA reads TGTGCCATCAGTGAGCCGGGGGAATCGGGCAATCAGCCCCAGCATTTT.

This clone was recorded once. CDR3 amino acids: CASSLGTSEGTQYF. CDR3 DNA sequence: TGTGCCAGCAGCTTAGGGACTAGCGAAGGGACCCAGTACTTC. The chain uses TRBV7-8 and TRBJ2-5; 9 bases fit TRBD2. The CDR3 has 14 residues. V was pared by 1 base and J by 7 bases, with 4 bases of the junction left unmatched. Germline loops: CDR1 SGHVS, CDR2 FQNEAQ.

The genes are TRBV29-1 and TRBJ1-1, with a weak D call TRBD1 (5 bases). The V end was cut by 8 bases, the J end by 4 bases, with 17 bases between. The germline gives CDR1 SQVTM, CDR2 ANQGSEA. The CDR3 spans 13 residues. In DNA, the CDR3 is TGCAGCCACCTTTACCAGGGAGTCACTGAAGCTTTCTTT. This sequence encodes CSHLYQGVTEAFF.

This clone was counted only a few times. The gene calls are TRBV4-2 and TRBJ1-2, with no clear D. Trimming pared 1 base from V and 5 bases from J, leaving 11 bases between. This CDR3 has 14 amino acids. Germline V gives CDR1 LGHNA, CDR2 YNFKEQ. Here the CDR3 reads CASSQGSLEYGYTF. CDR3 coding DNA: TGTGCCAGCAGCCAAGGATCCCTAGAATATGGCTACACCTTC.

For the CDR3, the DNA is TGCGCCAGCAGCTTGGGAGGGCAGGGGAATGAAAAACTGTTTTTT. As protein: CASSLGGQGNEKLFF. The genes are TRBV5-1 and TRBJ1-4; possible D gene TRBD1, 6 bases. The CDR3 sequence is 15 residues long. V lost 0 bases to trimming and J lost 5 bases, with 11 bases between them. Germline CDR1 SGHRS, CDR2 YFSETQ. The variable domain in full, completed from reference TRBV5-1 and TRBJ1-4, reads KAGVTQTPRYLIKTRGQQVTLSCSPISGHRSVSWYQQTPGQGLQFLFEYFSETQRNKGNFPGRFSGRQFSNSRSEMNVSTLELGDSALYLCASSLGGQGNEKLFFGSGTQLSVL.